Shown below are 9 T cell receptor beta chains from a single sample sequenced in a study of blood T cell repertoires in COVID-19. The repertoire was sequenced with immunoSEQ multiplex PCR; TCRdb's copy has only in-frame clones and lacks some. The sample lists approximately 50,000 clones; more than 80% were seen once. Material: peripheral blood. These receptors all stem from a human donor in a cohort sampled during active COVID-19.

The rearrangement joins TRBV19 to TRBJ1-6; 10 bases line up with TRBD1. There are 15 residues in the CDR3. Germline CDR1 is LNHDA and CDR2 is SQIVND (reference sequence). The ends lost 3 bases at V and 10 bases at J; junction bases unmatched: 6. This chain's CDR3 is CASSIRGTGESPLHF. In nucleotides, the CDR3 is TGTGCCAGTAGTATCCGCGGGACAGGGGAATCACCCCTCCACTTT.

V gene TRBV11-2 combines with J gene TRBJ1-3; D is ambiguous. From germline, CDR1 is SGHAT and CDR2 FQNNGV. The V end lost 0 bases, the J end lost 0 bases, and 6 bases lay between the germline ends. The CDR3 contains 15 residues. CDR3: CASSLEADSGNTIYF. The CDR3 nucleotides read TGTGCCAGCAGCTTAGAGGCTGACTCTGGAAACACCATATATTTT.

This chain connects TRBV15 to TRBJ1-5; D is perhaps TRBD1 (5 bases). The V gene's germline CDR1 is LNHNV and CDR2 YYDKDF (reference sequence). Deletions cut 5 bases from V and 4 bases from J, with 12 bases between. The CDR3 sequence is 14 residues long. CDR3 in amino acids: CATSDHRTNQPQHF. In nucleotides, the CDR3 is TGTGCCACCAGCGATCACAGGACAAATCAGCCCCAGCATTTT. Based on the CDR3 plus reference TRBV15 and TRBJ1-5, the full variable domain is DAMVIQNPRYQVTQFGKPVTLSCSQTLNHNVMYWYQQKSSQAPKLLFHYYDKDFNNEADTPDNFQSRRPNTSFCFLDIRSPGLGDTAMYLCATSDHRTNQPQHFGDGTRLSIL.

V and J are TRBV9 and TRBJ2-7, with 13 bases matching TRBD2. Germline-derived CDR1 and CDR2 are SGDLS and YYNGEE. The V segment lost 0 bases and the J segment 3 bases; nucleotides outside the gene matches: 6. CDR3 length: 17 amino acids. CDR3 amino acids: CASSVESGTSGNYEQYF. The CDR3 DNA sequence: TGTGCCAGCAGCGTAGAGTCCGGGACTAGCGGGAACTACGAGCAGTACTTC.

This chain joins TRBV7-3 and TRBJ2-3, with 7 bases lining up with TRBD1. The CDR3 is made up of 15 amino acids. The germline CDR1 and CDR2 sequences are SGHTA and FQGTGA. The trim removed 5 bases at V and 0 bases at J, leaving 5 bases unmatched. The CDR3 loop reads CASSPQQGSTDTQYF. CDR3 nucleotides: TGTGCCAGCAGCCCGCAACAGGGGAGCACAGATACGCAGTATTTT.

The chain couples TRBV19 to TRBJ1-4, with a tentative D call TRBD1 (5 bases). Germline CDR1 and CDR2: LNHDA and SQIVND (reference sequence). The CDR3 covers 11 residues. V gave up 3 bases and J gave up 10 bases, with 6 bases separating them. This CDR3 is CASSIQGKLFF. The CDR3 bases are TGTGCCAGTAGTATTCAGGGAAAACTGTTTTTT.

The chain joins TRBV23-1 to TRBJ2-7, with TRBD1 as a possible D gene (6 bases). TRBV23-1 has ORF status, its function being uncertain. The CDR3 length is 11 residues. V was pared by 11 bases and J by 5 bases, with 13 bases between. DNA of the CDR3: TGCGCCTCCTGGGGGCTCCACGAGCAGTACTTC. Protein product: CASWGLHEQYF.

This CDR3 is CSVEGGGGVGWDYGYTF. For the CDR3, the DNA is TGCAGCGTTGAAGGCGGAGGCGGAGTAGGATGGGACTATGGCTACACCTTC. The J gene is TRBJ1-2, the V gene TRBV29-1; no firm D call. CDR1 SQVTM and CDR2 ANQGSEA come from the germline V gene. The CDR3 extends over 17 amino acids. Trimming removed 1 base at V and 3 bases at J, with 21 bases between.

CDR3 DNA sequence: TGTGCCAGCAGCCAGTTGTCGGGACAGAACTATGGCTACACCTTC. This codes for CASSQLSGQNYGYTF. This chain uses TRBV3-1 (or the pseudogene TRBV3-2) with TRBJ1-2, with TRBD1 identical over 7 bases. In germline, CDR1 is LGHDT, CDR2 YNNKEL (reference sequence). This CDR3 comprises 15 residues. V lost 3 bases, J lost 2 bases, and 6 bases stayed unmatched.